Below, 24 T cell receptor beta chains from the same sample are listed, as sequenced in a study of technical replicates of blood from a handful of donors. Libraries were prepared by immunoSEQ multiplex PCR; TCRdb keeps only in-frame clonotypes and omits some of them. The sample consists of 65,000 to 90,000 clones, around 94% of them appearing once. Sequencing used T cells isolated from PBMCs. The receptor set was obtained from a human donor in good health.

The CDR3 DNA sequence: TGCGCCAGCAGCTCGGACAGGGGGTCCTACGAGCAGTACTTC. Amino acids: CASSSDRGSYEQYF. This chain links TRBV5-1 with TRBJ2-7, with TRBD1 identical over 10 bases. In germline, CDR1 is SGHRS, CDR2 YFSETQ. Germline trimming cut 3 bases from V and 1 base from J; bases unmatched to any gene: 1. This CDR3 region has 14 residues.

The chain recombines TRBV28 with TRBJ2-1, with a tentative D call TRBD1 (6 bases). The CDR3 covers 15 residues. Trimming pared 10 bases from V and 5 bases from J, leaving 21 bases between. CDR1 is MDHEN, CDR2 SYDVKM, per germline. The CDR3 sequence: CATLDRFGAHNEQFF. DNA of the CDR3: TGTGCCACCCTCGACAGGTTTGGGGCACACAATGAGCAGTTCTTC.

This chain links TRBV19 with TRBJ2-1; 13 nucleotides agree with TRBD2. V was pared by 6 bases and J by 6 bases, with 8 bases of the junction left unmatched. The CDR3 sequence is 16 residues long. Germline loops: CDR1 LNHDA, CDR2 SQIVND (reference sequence). The CDR3 DNA reads as TGTGCCAGTAGCGGGACCCGGACTAGCGGGAGCAATGAGCAGTTCTTC. Translating it yields CASSGTRTSGSNEQFF.

The chain links TRBV7-2 to TRBJ1-2, with 7 nucleotides matching TRBD1. Germline V CDR1 and CDR2: SGHTA, FQGNSA. The CDR3 consists of 14 residues. Trimming took 5 bases from V and 7 from J; bases not matched to a gene: 10. The DNA for the CDR3 is TGTGCCAGCAGCCAAACAGGGGTAGGCTCTGGCTACACCTTC. Amino acids: CASSQTGVGSGYTF.

This clone has only one observation. V is TRBV7-3 and J is TRBJ1-1, with TRBD1 matching over 7 bases. Unmatched junction bases numbered 2, after V lost 2 bases and J lost 2 bases. The CDR3 spans 14 residues. Germline V gene data show CDR1 as SGHTA and CDR2 as FQGTGA. The CDR3 coding sequence is TGTGCCAGCAGCTTACAGGGGGGAAACACTGAAGCTTTCTTT. This sequence encodes CASSLQGGNTEAFF.

The chain is built from TRBV5-4 and TRBJ1-1; D might be TRBD1 (5 bases). Trimming pared 4 bases from V and 4 bases from J, leaving 20 bases between. The CDR3 loop spans 16 amino acids. Germline V gene sequence: CDR1 SGHNT, CDR2 YYREEE (reference sequence). The DNA for the CDR3 is TGTGCCAGCAGCCCTTTACTGGGGGGGGTGAGCACTGAAGCTTTCTTT. Amino acid sequence: CASSPLLGGVSTEAFF.

V is TRBV6-5 and J is TRBJ1-2; 8 bases are shared with TRBD1. This CDR3 has 14 amino acids. CDR1 MNHEY and CDR2 SVGAGI come from the germline V gene. Unmatched junction bases numbered 4, after V lost 3 bases and J lost 4 bases. CDR3 in amino acids: CASSYGQGPYGYTF. In nucleotides, the CDR3 is TGTGCCAGCAGTTATGGACAGGGCCCCTATGGCTACACCTTC.

This chain connects TRBV7-9 to TRBJ2-3; D may be TRBD1 (5 bases). The germline CDR1 and CDR2 sequences are SEHNR and FQNEAQ (reference sequence). The CDR3 contains 19 residues. Trimming cost V 4 bases and J 2 bases, with 25 bases left between them. Here the CDR3 DNA reads TGTGCCAGCAGCTCAGTAGCAGGGTCAAATGTCGCGATCACAGATACGCAGTATTTT. This codes for CASSSVAGSNVAITDTQYF.

CDR3 region: CASSIYDGGSLGYTF. The CDR3 nucleotides are TGTGCCAGCAGCATCTATGATGGAGGATCCCTAGGCTACACCTTC. This chain connects TRBV5-6 to TRBJ1-2; no reliable D call. Trimming stripped 4 bases from V and 8 bases from J, with 21 bases between. The CDR3 runs 15 residues. Germline CDR1 is SGHDT and CDR2 is YYEEEE.

This clone is a singleton in its sample. CDR3: CATTRRAGVGQDTQYF. The CDR3 DNA reads TGTGCCACCACCCGACGAGCGGGAGTTGGACAAGATACGCAGTATTTT. This chain joins TRBV15 and TRBJ2-3; 8 nucleotides align to TRBD2. Per germline, CDR1 LNHNV and CDR2 YYDKDF (reference sequence). The CDR3 is made up of 16 amino acids. V trimming: 7 bases; J trimming: 5 bases; junction bases outside the gene matches: 14.

V is TRBV5-1 and J is TRBJ2-1, with TRBD1 as a possible D gene (6 bases). This CDR3 is built from 15 residues. The ends were cut back, 1 base at V and 6 bases at J, with 14 bases in the middle. Looked up from germline, CDR1 is SGHRS and CDR2 is YFSETQ. The CDR3 sequence is CASSLIDRTSNEQFF. CDR3 DNA sequence: TGCGCCAGCAGCTTGATCGACAGGACCTCCAATGAGCAGTTCTTC.

CDR3 residues: CAWSVGVQGNQPQHF. CDR3 bases: TGTGCCTGGAGTGTAGGGGTACAAGGCAATCAGCCCCAGCATTTT. V and J are TRBV30 and TRBJ1-5; D may be TRBD1 (5 bases). Per the germline V gene, CDR1 is GTSNPN and CDR2 is SVGIG (reference sequence). With 0 bases removed from V and 2 bases from J, the gap between germline ends came to 11 bases. CDR3 length equals 15 residues.

The chain joins TRBV7-9 to TRBJ2-7, with a weak D call TRBD1 (6 bases). CDR1 and CDR2 (germline): SEHNR, FQNEAQ (reference sequence). Trimming removed 2 bases from V and 3 bases from J, with 14 bases in between. CDR3 length: 15 amino acids. DNA of the CDR3: TGTGCCAGCAGCTTATACGAAGGGGGTGACTACGAGCAGTACTTC. Protein: CASSLYEGGDYEQYF.

The rearrangement links TRBV10-3 to TRBJ1-2; D unresolved. Per germline, CDR1 ENHRY and CDR2 SYGVKD. With 3 bases removed from V and 5 bases from J, the gap between germline ends came to 19 bases. This CDR3 spans 16 amino acids. Here the CDR3 reads CAISDSSGGIEYGYTF. For the CDR3, the DNA is TGTGCCATCAGTGACTCTTCTGGAGGAATTGAATATGGCTACACCTTC.

The rearrangement joins TRBV13 to TRBJ2-2; D may be TRBD1 (6 bases). Germline-derived CDR1 and CDR2 are PRHDT and FYEKMQ (reference sequence). This CDR3 is 15 amino acids long. V shed 3 bases and J shed 5 bases, with 13 bases lying between them. The CDR3 here is CASSFYAGETGELFF. As DNA, the CDR3 is TGTGCCAGCAGCTTTTACGCAGGGGAGACCGGGGAGCTGTTTTTT. The full variable domain, its missing parts supplied by reference TRBV13 and TRBJ2-2, is AAGVIQSPRHLIKEKRETATLKCYPIPRHDTVYWYQQGPGQDPQFLISFYEKMQSDKGSIPDRFSAQQFSDYHSELNMSSLELGDSALYFCASSFYAGETGELFFGEGSRLTVL.

The chain is built from TRBV27 and TRBJ1-2; 8 positions match TRBD1. The V gene's germline CDR1 is MNHEY and CDR2 SMNVEV (reference sequence). CDR3 length equals 15 residues. The V segment lost 0 bases and the J segment 7 bases; nucleotides outside the gene matches: 7. For the CDR3, the DNA is TGTGCCAGCAGTTTATCCGGACAGGGTCAATCTGGCTACACCTTC. As protein: CASSLSGQGQSGYTF.

V usage is TRBV23-1 and J usage is TRBJ2-5; the D gene is possibly TRBD1 (5 bases). TRBV23-1 is known as an ORF, though its function is uncertain. V lost 10 bases and J 4 bases, leaving 19 bases between the germline ends. The CDR3 extends over 14 amino acids. CDR3 in amino acids: CATMERGYLETQYF. In nucleotides, the CDR3 is TGCGCCACCATGGAAAGGGGCTACTTAGAGACCCAGTACTTC.

The rearrangement uses TRBV30 and TRBJ2-3; 7 bases line up with TRBD1. The CDR3 sequence is 14 residues long. J lost 0 bases, V lost 3 bases, and 3 bases had no gene match. Germline values: CDR1 GTSNPN, CDR2 SVGIG (reference sequence). For the CDR3, the DNA is TGTGCCTGGAGAGCGACAGGGAGCACAGATACGCAGTATTTT. This codes for CAWRATGSTDTQYF.

This chain links TRBV5-1 with TRBJ2-3; tentative D call: TRBD1 (5 bases). The CDR3 is made up of 13 amino acids. Germline CDR1 is SGHRS and CDR2 is YFSETQ. V was cut by 9 bases and J by 0 bases, with 11 bases left in between. CDR3 bases: TGCGCCAACAGGTCCACTAGCACAGATACGCAGTATTTT. It encodes CANRSTSTDTQYF.

The chain links TRBV29-1 to TRBJ2-2, with TRBD2 identical over 8 bases. CDR1 is SQVTM and CDR2 is ANQGSEA in the germline V gene. The CDR3 loop spans 14 amino acids. The J segment lost 1 base and the V segment lost 6 bases, leaving 4 bases of the junction unmatched. The CDR3 bases are TGCAGCGTGACGCGGGAGGTGAACACCGGGGAGCTGTTTTTT. Translated: CSVTREVNTGELFF.

V usage is TRBV11-2 and J usage is TRBJ2-7, with TRBD2 matching 10 bases. The germline CDR1 and CDR2 sequences are SGHAT and FQNNGV. The CDR3 runs 14 residues. V lost 5 bases to trimming and J lost 3 bases; unmatched junction nucleotides: 4. The CDR3 sequence is CASSPGTSDYEQYF. Written as DNA, the CDR3 is TGTGCCAGCAGCCCTGGGACTAGCGACTACGAGCAGTACTTC.

This sequence joins TRBV9 and TRBJ2-7, with a tentative D call TRBD2 (6 bases). V gave up 2 bases and J gave up 4 bases, with 13 bases separating them. CDR3 length: 14 residues. Germline V gene sequence: CDR1 SGDLS, CDR2 YYNGEE. As DNA, the CDR3 is TGTGCCAGCAGCGTGGGTAGCGGATTTTACGAGCAGTACTTC. The encoded protein is CASSVGSGFYEQYF.

The rearrangement uses TRBV5-4 and TRBJ2-5, with 8 bases fitting TRBD1. The germline V gene has CDR1 SGHNT and CDR2 YYREEE (reference sequence). The CDR3 loop spans 13 amino acids. With V trimmed by 0 bases and J by 7 bases, 2 bases remained unmatched. The CDR3 DNA reads as TGTGCCAGCAGCTTGGGTGGGACAGGGACCCAGTACTTC. Its protein is CASSLGGTGTQYF.

The chain employs TRBV9 and TRBJ1-1, with D uncertain. The germline V gene has CDR1 SGDLS and CDR2 YYNGEE. The V end was cut by 0 bases, the J end by 4 bases, with 13 bases between. The length of the CDR3 is 15 residues. The CDR3 DNA reads TGTGCCAGCAGCGTAGGAAAGGGAGAGGGCACTGAAGCTTTCTTT. Its translation is CASSVGKGEGTEAFF.